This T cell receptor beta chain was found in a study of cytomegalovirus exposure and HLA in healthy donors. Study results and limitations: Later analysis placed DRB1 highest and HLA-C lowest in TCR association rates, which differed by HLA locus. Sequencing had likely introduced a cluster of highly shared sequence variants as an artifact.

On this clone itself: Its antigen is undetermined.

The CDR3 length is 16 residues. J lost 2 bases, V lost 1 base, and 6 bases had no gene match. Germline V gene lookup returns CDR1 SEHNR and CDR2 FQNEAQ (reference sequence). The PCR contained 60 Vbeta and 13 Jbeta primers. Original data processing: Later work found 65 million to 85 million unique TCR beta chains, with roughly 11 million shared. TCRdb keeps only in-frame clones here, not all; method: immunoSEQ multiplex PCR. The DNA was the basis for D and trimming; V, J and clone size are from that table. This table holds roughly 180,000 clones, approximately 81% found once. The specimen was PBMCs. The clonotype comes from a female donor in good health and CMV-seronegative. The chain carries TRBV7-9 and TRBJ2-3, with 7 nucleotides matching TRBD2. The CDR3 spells CASSLVLGGNTDTQYF. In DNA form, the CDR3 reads TGTGCCAGCAGCTTAGTTTTGGGGGGGAACACAGATACGCAGTATTTT.